What follows are 20 T cell receptor beta chains derived from one specimen sequenced in a study of blood T cell repertoires in COVID-19. The assay was immunoSEQ multiplex PCR, and TCRdb's table has in-frame clones only and misses some. The sample has 320,000 or so clones; more than 75% are singletons. The sequenced sample consisted of PBMCs or T cells enriched from blood (not recorded which). Receptors originate from a woman aged 25-40 years who had recovered from COVID-19.

This clone was picked up one time. The chain links TRBV6-1 to TRBJ1-1; 10 bases fit TRBD1. The ends lost 2 bases at V and 7 bases at J; junction bases unmatched: 4. Per germline, CDR1 MNHNS and CDR2 SASEGT. This CDR3 is 14 amino acids long. Here the CDR3 reads CASSERDRGIEAFF. CDR3 nucleotides: TGTGCCAGCAGTGAACGGGACAGGGGAATTGAAGCTTTCTTT.

CDR3 in amino acids: CASRMFVPGRASTDTQYF. The CDR3 DNA reads as TGTGCCAGCAGGATGTTCGTGCCGGGGAGGGCTAGCACAGATACGCAGTATTTT. This rearrangement joins TRBV27 to TRBJ2-3, with 7 nucleotides matching TRBD2. The ends lost 6 bases at V and 0 bases at J; junction bases unmatched: 15. The CDR3 consists of 18 residues. CDR1 and CDR2 from the germline V gene are MNHEY and SMNVEV (reference sequence).

The gene calls are TRBV11-3 and TRBJ1-2; 9 nucleotides align to TRBD1. The CDR3 loop spans 15 amino acids. The J segment lost 3 bases and the V segment lost 5 bases, leaving 7 bases of the junction unmatched. In germline, CDR1 is SGHNT, CDR2 YENEEA. The CDR3 DNA sequence: TGTGCCAGCAGCATACAGGGGGCGCGTTACTATGGCTACACCTTC. Translated, it gives CASSIQGARYYGYTF.

Judged by abundance, this clone is medium-sized. The rearrangement uses TRBV5-4 and TRBJ1-2, with D tentatively TRBD1 (5 bases). Germline assignment: CDR1 SGHNT and CDR2 YYREEE (reference sequence). The CDR3 is 15 residues long. Trimming removed 4 bases from V and 5 bases from J, with 18 bases in between. This CDR3 is CASSPDRTTGYGYTF. The CDR3 DNA is TGTGCCAGCAGCCCGGACCGGACAACCGGGTATGGCTACACCTTC.

J is TRBJ1-3 and V is TRBV6-5; D call uncertain. The CDR3 extends over 14 amino acids. The V gene's germline CDR1 is MNHEY and CDR2 SVGAGI. Trimming pared 0 bases from V and 4 bases from J, leaving 7 bases between. This CDR3 reads CASSYSPGGNTIYF. The CDR3 nucleotides are TGTGCCAGCAGTTACTCTCCCGGGGGAAACACCATATATTTT.

The J gene is TRBJ2-7, the V gene TRBV5-4; the D gene is possibly TRBD2 (5 bases). Trimming stripped 0 bases from V and 1 base from J, with 11 bases between. The CDR3 runs 15 residues. The germline gives CDR1 SGHNT, CDR2 YYREEE (reference sequence). The CDR3 DNA follows: TGTGCCAGCAGCTTGGAGGCTAGCAAGTCCTACGAGCAGTACTTC. The encoded protein is CASSLEASKSYEQYF.

This clone was observed a single time. The chain recombines TRBV19 with TRBJ1-1; D call uncertain. Germline V gene sequence: CDR1 LNHDA, CDR2 SQIVND (reference sequence). This CDR3 is built from 13 residues. Trimming stripped 7 bases from V and 3 bases from J, with 12 bases between. The CDR3 sequence is CASTSRRDTEAFF. CDR3 nucleotides: TGTGCCAGTACTTCGAGGAGAGACACTGAAGCTTTCTTT.

V usage is TRBV27 and J usage is TRBJ1-2; weak D call: TRBD1 (5 bases). The CDR3 sequence is 16 residues long. Germline V gene lookup returns CDR1 MNHEY and CDR2 SMNVEV (reference sequence). Trimming took 0 bases from V and 4 from J, leaving 15 bases between them. CDR3 bases: TGTGCCAGCAGTTTATCCGGGGGGTGGGACCGCTATGGCTACACCTTC. It encodes CASSLSGGWDRYGYTF.

V and J are TRBV29-1 and TRBJ2-2; 7 bases match TRBD2. V was pared by 0 bases and J by 5 bases, with 3 bases of the junction left unmatched. This CDR3 is 14 amino acids long. The germline V gene has CDR1 SQVTM and CDR2 ANQGSEA. CDR3: CSVEEGRGTGELFF. CDR3 in DNA: TGCAGCGTTGAAGAGGGGCGGGGGACCGGGGAGCTGTTTTTT.

The genes are TRBV19 and TRBJ2-1; TRBD2 aligns across 11 bases. The V segment lost 4 bases and the J segment 2 bases; nucleotides outside the gene matches: 4. The CDR3 is made up of 16 amino acids. The germline gives CDR1 LNHDA, CDR2 SQIVND (reference sequence). The CDR3 nucleotides are TGTGCCAGTAGTACCCTAGCGGGGGGCACCTACAATGAGCAGTTCTTC. Its protein is CASSTLAGGTYNEQFF.

The gene calls are TRBV7-9 and TRBJ1-1; 7 bases agree with TRBD1. This CDR3 spans 15 amino acids. Unmatched junction bases numbered 14, after V lost 8 bases and J lost 5 bases. In germline, CDR1 is SEHNR, CDR2 FQNEAQ (reference sequence). The CDR3 nucleotides are TGTGCCAGCTCCCGAAGCGGCCAGGGGGAAACTGAAGCTTTCTTT. Translation gives CASSRSGQGETEAFF.

The chain joins TRBV29-1 to TRBJ1-1; TRBD1 aligns across 10 bases. CDR3 length equals 14 residues. CDR1 and CDR2 from the germline V gene are SQVTM and ANQGSEA. J gave up 11 bases and V 3 bases, and 12 bases lay outside the gene matches. The CDR3 region is CSVDPGQGNAAAFF. DNA for the CDR3: TGCAGCGTTGATCCGGGACAGGGGAACGCGGCCGCTTTCTTT. The full variable domain, with the rest looked up from reference TRBV29-1 and TRBJ1-1, is SAVISQKPSRDICQRGTSLTIQCQVDSQVTMMFWYRQQPGQSLTLIATANQGSEATYESGFVIDKFPISRPNLTFSTLTVSNMSPEDSSIYLCSVDPGQGNAAAFFGQGTRLTVV.

The rearrangement links TRBV4-3 to TRBJ1-2, with 9 positions matching TRBD1. Per the germline V gene, CDR1 is LGHNA and CDR2 is YSLEER. V lost 0 bases to trimming and J lost 1 base; unmatched junction nucleotides: 6. This CDR3 region has 17 residues. CDR3 in amino acids: CASSQDPGQGLNYGYTF. The DNA for the CDR3 is TGCGCCAGCAGCCAAGACCCGGGACAGGGACTTAACTATGGCTACACCTTC.

The genes are TRBV7-9 and TRBJ1-2; maybe TRBD1 (6 bases). Germline values: CDR1 SEHNR, CDR2 FQNEAQ (reference sequence). V was cut by 4 bases and J by 11 bases, with 11 bases left in between. The length of the CDR3 is 11 residues. The DNA of the CDR3 is TGTGCCAGCAGCTCCGGGACAAGTTACACCTTC. Its protein is CASSSGTSYTF.

The chain is built from TRBV28 and TRBJ1-1; D uncertain. Germline assignment: CDR1 MDHEN and CDR2 SYDVKM. V was clipped by 7 bases and J by 5 bases, with 14 bases between them. There are 13 residues in the CDR3. CDR3 DNA sequence: TGTGCCAGCAAAGACCTGGGGAGGACTGAAGCTTTCTTT. Translating gives CASKDLGRTEAFF. The whole variable domain, remainder taken from reference TRBV28 and TRBJ1-1, is DVKVTQSSRYLVKRTGEKVFLECVQDMDHENMFWYRQDPGLGLRLIYFSYDVKMKEKGDIPEGYSVSREKKERFSLILESASTNQTSMYLCASKDLGRTEAFFGQGTRLTVV.

This sequence joins TRBV29-1 and TRBJ1-1; D is perhaps TRBD1 (5 bases). V was cut by 2 bases and J by 1 base, with 11 bases left in between. This CDR3 spans 14 amino acids. Germline CDR1 reads SQVTM; CDR2 reads ANQGSEA. CDR3 nucleotide sequence: TGCAGCGTTGAATCGGGGACTTGGAACACTGAAGCTTTCTTT. This sequence encodes CSVESGTWNTEAFF.

The rearrangement uses TRBV5-4 and TRBJ2-2; perhaps TRBD1 as D (5 bases). The germline CDR1 and CDR2 sequences are SGHNT and YYREEE (reference sequence). The V gene lost 0 bases and the J gene lost 7 bases, with 16 bases spanning the gap. CDR3 length: 16 amino acids. The CDR3 loop reads CASSLAGRVGGGELFF. The CDR3 bases are TGTGCCAGCAGCTTGGCCGGCAGGGTTGGTGGCGGGGAGCTGTTTTTT.

The rearrangement joins TRBV5-1 to TRBJ2-7; a weak D match, TRBD2 (6 bases). The CDR3 covers 13 residues. Deletions cut 2 bases from V and 3 bases from J, with 9 bases between. Germline loops: CDR1 SGHRS, CDR2 YFSETQ. As DNA, the CDR3 is TGCGCCAGCAGCTTTGACGGGGGCTACGAGCAGTACTTC. Translating it yields CASSFDGGYEQYF.

J is TRBJ2-1 and V is TRBV19; TRBD1 matches 7 bases. Unmatched junction bases numbered 5, after V lost 7 bases and J lost 2 bases. Germline V gives CDR1 LNHDA, CDR2 SQIVND (reference sequence). The CDR3 spans 14 residues. CDR3 residues: CASTRTGPYNEQFF. In DNA form, the CDR3 reads TGTGCCAGTACTAGGACAGGCCCCTACAATGAGCAGTTCTTC. The entire variable domain, with the rest obtained from reference TRBV19 and TRBJ2-1, is as follows: DGGITQSPKYLFRKEGQNVTLSCEQNLNHDAMYWYRQDPGQGLRLIYYSQIVNDFQKGDIAEGYSVSREKKESFPLTVTSAQKNPTAFYLCASTRTGPYNEQFFGPGTRLTVL.

This clone was observed a handful of times. The chain uses TRBV14 and TRBJ1-1, with D possibly being TRBD1 (5 bases). Trimming stripped 0 bases from V and 3 bases from J, with 14 bases between. Germline V gives CDR1 SGHDN, CDR2 FVKESK. The CDR3 is 16 amino acids. CDR3 loop: CASSQDSRGMDTEAFF. The CDR3 DNA sequence: TGTGCCAGCAGCCAAGATAGTAGGGGTATGGACACTGAAGCTTTCTTT.